This T cell receptor (beta chain) stems from a study of T cell repertoires in cytomegalovirus infection (dated by TCRdb to the late 2010s). Background for the entire study: The HLA type of each donor mattered for the analysis, because public TCR beta signatures pointed to carriage of CMV infection along with the matching HLA type. Here is what the overall study found, with its caveats: Cumulative frequency of public TCR beta family members discriminated carriers of CMV infection plus the relevant HLA type in this cohort and an independent roughly 340-donor cohort. The ex vivo response was dominated by HLA-C-restricted CMV-specific TCR beta clonotypes, and the single most frequent clonotype in two of eight donors was supplied by these HLA-C-restricted clonotypes.

A remark on this clonotype: Its antigen has not been determined. Per-base quality was not reported, and no clone a single base away is much larger than it.

The sequencing machine was an Illumina HiSeq 1500. In TCRdb, the public reads were trimmed at Q25 with fastp and aligned with MiXCR, with productive beta chains retained. Rows are unified per CDR3 protein, each entry keeping the most common DNA and genes. The sample yields 150,000 to 190,000 distinct CDR3 sequences; around 24% were counted once. The ten largest clones capture about 10% of the sample. The CDR3 covers 15 residues, taking in both the cysteine and the phenylalanine. Only the CDR3 DNA stays, 45 bases, in frame from base 1. V gives up 4 bases and J gives up 4 bases, and the segment between their germline ends measures 17 bases. CDR1 and CDR2 are read off the germline V gene as SGHDT and YYEEEE.

Sequencing used PBMCs. The sequence is built from TRBV5-6 and TRBJ2-5; TRBD1 is perhaps the D gene, given 6 matching bases. The TCR originated in a human donor in good health (CMV status not recorded). Some clones in this sample may be carry-over from other donors' samples. The DNA is TGTGCCAGCAGCCCGCTCCTACAGGGTGGAGAGACCCAGTACTTC. Its translation is CASSPLLQGGETQYF.